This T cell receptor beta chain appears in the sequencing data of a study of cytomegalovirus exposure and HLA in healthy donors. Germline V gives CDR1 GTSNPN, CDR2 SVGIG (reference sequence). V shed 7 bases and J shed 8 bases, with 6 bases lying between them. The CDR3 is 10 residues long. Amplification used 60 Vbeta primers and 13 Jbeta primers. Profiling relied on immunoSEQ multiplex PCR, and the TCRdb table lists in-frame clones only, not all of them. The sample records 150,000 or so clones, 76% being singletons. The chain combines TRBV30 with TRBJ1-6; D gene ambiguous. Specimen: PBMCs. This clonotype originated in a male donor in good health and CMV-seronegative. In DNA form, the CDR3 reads TGTGCCTTGCCAGATTCACCCCTCCACTTT. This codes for CALPDSPLHF.